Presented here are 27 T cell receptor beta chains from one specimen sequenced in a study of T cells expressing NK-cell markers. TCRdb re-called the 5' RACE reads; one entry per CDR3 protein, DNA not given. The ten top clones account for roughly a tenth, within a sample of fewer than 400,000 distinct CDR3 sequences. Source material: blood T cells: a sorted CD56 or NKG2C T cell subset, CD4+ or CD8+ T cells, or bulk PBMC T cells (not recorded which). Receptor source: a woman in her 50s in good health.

CDR3 sequence: CASSTGSNRGNTEAFF. The chain combines TRBV5-1 with TRBJ1-1; no DNA is available, so the TRBD1 call from TCRdb remains unchecked. CDR3 length equals 16 residues. CDR1 and CDR2 (germline): SGHRS, YFSETQ. The whole variable domain, filled in from reference TRBV5-1 and TRBJ1-1, reads KAGVTQTPRYLIKTRGQQVTLSCSPISGHRSVSWYQQTPGQGLQFLFEYFSETQRNKGNFPGRFSGRQFSNSRSEMNVSTLELGDSALYLCASSTGSNRGNTEAFFGQGTRLTVV.

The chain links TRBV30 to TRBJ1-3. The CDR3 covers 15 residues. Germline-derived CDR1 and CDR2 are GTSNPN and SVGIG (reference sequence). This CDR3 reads CAWSWRGSSGNTIYF.

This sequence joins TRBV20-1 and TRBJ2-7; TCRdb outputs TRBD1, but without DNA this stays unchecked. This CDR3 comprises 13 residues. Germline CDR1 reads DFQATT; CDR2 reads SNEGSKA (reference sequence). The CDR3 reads CSASGRVTGEQYF.

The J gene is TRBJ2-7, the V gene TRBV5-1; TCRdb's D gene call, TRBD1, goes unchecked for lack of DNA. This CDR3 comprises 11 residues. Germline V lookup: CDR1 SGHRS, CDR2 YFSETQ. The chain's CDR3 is CASGQTYEQYF.

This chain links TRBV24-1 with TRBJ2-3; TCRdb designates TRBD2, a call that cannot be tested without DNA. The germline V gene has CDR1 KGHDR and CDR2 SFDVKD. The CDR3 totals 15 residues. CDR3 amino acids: CATSLESRGGDTQYF.

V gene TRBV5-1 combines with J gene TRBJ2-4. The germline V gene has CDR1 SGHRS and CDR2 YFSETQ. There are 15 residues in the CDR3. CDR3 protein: CASRPGPANRNIQYF.

The chain's CDR3 is CASTTTQGYEQYF. The V and J genes are TRBV27 and TRBJ2-7; TCRdb's D call, TRBD1, is unchecked because there is no DNA. CDR1 MNHEY and CDR2 SMNVEV come from the germline V gene (reference sequence). The CDR3 contains 13 residues.

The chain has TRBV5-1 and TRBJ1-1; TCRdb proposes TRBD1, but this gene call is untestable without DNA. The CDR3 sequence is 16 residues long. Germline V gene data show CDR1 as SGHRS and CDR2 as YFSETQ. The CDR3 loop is CASSLGLSPLNTEAFF.

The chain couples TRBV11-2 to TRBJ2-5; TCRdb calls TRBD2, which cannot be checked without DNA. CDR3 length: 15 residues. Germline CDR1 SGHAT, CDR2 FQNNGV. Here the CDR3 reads CASSPSGLPQETQYF. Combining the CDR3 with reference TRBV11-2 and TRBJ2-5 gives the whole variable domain EAGVAQSPRYKIIEKRQSVAFWCNPISGHATLYWYQQILGQGPKLLIQFQNNGVVDDSQLPKDRFSAERLKGVDSTLKIQPAKLEDSAVYLCASSPSGLPQETQYFGPGTRLLVL.

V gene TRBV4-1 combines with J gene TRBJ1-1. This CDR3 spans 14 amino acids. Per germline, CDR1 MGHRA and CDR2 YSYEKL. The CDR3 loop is CASSQDLEYTEAFF.

The CDR3 here is CASSQEMVGWGSNTDTQYF. This chain joins TRBV3-1 and TRBJ2-3. Germline V gene lookup returns CDR1 LGHDT and CDR2 YNNKEL (reference sequence). The CDR3 runs 19 residues.

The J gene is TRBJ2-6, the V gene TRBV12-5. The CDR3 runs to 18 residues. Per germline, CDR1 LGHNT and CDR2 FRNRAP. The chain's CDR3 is CASGLVLRGYSGANVLTF. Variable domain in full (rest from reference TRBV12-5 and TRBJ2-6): DARVTQTPRHKVTEMGQEVTMRCQPILGHNTVFWYRQTMMQGLELLAYFRNRAPLDDSGMPKDRFSAEMPDATLATLKIQPSEPRDSAVYFCASGLVLRGYSGANVLTFGAGSRLTVL.

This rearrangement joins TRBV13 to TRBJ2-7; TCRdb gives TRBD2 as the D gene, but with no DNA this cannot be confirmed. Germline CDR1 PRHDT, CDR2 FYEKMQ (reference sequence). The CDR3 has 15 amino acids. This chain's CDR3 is CASRSAGTALGEQYF. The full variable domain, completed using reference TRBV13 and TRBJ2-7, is AAGVIQSPRHLIKEKRETATLKCYPIPRHDTVYWYQQGPGQDPQFLISFYEKMQSDKGSIPDRFSAQQFSDYHSELNMSSLELGDSALYFCASRSAGTALGEQYFGPGTRLTVT.

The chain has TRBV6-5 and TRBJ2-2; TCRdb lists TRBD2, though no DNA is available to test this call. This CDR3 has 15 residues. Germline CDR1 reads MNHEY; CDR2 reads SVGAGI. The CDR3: CASARLAGSTGELFF.

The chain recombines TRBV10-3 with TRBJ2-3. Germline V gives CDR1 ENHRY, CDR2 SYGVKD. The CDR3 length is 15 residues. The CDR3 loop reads CAISEPATSTDTQYF.

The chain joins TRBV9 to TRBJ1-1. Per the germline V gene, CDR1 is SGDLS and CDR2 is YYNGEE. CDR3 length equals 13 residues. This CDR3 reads CASSGVSGTEAFF.

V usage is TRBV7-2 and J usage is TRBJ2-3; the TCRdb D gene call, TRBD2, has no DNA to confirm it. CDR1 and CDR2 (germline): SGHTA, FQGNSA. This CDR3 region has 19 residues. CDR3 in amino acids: CASSLALNGLVGATDTQYF.

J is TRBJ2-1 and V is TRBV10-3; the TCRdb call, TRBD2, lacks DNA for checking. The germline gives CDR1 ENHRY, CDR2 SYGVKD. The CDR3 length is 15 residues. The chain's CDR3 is CAIGLAGRGYNEQFF.

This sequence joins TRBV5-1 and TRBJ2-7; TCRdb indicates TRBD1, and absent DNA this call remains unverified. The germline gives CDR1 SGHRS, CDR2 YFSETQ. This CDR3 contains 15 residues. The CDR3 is CASSFPDRPEGEQYF.

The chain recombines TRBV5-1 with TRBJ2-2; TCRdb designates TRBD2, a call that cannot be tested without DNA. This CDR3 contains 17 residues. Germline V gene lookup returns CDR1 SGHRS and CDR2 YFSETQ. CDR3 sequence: CASSPGSSGANTGELFF.

The CDR3: CASSFPGSRGGTDTQYF. This chain uses TRBV5-4 with TRBJ2-3; TCRdb's assignment of TRBD1 cannot be checked, as there is no DNA. Looked up from germline, CDR1 is SGHNT and CDR2 is YYREEE (reference sequence). The CDR3 runs 17 residues.

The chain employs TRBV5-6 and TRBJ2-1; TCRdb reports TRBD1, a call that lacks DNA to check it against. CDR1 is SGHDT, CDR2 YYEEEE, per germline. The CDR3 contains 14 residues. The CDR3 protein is CASSRDRGPNEQFF.

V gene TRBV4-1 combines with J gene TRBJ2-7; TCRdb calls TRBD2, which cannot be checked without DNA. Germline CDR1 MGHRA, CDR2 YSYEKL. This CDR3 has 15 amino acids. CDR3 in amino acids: CASRGRRDDRYEQYF.

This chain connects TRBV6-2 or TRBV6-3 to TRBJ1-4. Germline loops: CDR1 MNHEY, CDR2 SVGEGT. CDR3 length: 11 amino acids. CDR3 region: CASRFYEKLFF.

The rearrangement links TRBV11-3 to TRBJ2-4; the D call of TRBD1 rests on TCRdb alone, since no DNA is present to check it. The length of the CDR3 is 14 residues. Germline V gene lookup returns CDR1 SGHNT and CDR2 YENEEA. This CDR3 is CASSPQGGKNIQYF.

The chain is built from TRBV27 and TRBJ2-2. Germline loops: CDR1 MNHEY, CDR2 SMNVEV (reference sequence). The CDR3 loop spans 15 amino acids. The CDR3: CASTPDRIGTGELFF.

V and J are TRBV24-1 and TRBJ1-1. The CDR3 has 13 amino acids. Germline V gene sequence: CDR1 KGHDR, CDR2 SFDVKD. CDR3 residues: CATSRRGNPEAFF.